This T cell receptor beta chain was identified during a study of CD8+CD57+ T cells in acquired aplastic anemia. Study as a whole: On average, sorted CD4+ and CD8+ cells gave around 3.3 ug of DNA. Healthy donors gave approximately 10 million reads on average for CD4+ cells. General study results and limits: Found in both controls and patients were approximately 29 CD8+ CDR3 sequences. CD8+ Simpson's diversity did not differ significantly between patients and controls.

This clonotype was recorded a few times. Antigen specificity is unknown. Profiles of TCR beta VDJ and CDR3 were generated from a genomic DNA template. Each CDR3 protein gets one entry after TCRdb re-called the reads with MiXCR. The sample includes 100,000 to 130,000 distinct CDR3 sequences, around 53% of them seen just once. The TCR sequence derives from a human donor in good health, serving as a control. The specimen sequenced was sorted CD4+, CD8+, or CD8+CD57+ T cells (not recorded which) from PBMCs.

DNA of the CDR3: TGTGCCAGCAGTGTTCTAGCGGACAATGAGCAGTTCTTC. The encoded protein is CASSVLADNEQFF. The chain carries TRBV2 and TRBJ2-1; 7 bases agree with TRBD2. With 4 bases clipped from V and 5 bases from J, the junction kept 2 bases outside the gene matches. This CDR3 is built from 13 residues. The V gene's germline CDR1 is SNHLY and CDR2 FYNNEI.